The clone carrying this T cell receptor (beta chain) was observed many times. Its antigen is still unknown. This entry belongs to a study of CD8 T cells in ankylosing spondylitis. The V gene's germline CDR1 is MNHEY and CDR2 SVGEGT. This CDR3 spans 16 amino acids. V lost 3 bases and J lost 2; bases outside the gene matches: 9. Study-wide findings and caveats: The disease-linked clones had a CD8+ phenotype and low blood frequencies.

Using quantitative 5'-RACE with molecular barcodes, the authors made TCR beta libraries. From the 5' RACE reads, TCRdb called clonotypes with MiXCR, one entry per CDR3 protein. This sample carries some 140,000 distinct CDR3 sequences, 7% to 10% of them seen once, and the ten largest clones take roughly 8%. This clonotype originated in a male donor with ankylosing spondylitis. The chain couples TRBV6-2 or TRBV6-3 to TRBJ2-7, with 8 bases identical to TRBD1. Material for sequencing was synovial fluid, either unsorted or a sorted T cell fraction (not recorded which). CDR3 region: CASSYRGGQGAYEQYF. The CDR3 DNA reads TGTGCCAGCAGTTATCGGGGAGGACAGGGCGCCTACGAGCAGTACTTC.